This note documents a single T cell receptor beta chain sequence. The data were taken from a study of T-cell memory formation after mild COVID-19. Constant-segment primers were used for 5'RACE, and the resulting TCR alpha and TCR beta cDNA libraries carried sample barcodes and UMIs. Each CDR3 protein is one row after TCRdb ran MiXCR on the 5' RACE reads. The sample has 140,000 or so distinct CDR3 sequences, more than 13% seen once; the top ten hold 25% to 30%. This receptor was identified in an adult woman who had mild COVID-19 (a few samples of this study predate the infection). Cell type and time point are not known. What was sequenced was PBMCs or a T cell subset sorted from them (not recorded which).

The CDR3 nucleotides read TGCGCCAGCAGCCAAGGGGGCGGGTGGACTAATGAAAAACTGTTTTTT. Translated, it gives CASSQGGGWTNEKLFF. The chain is built from TRBV4-3 and TRBJ1-4, with a weak D call TRBD1 (5 bases). This CDR3 has 16 amino acids. Germline-derived CDR1 and CDR2 are LGHNA and YSLEER. V shed 1 base and J shed 2 bases, with 11 bases lying between them.